The TCR beta chain described here comes from a study of a mutant IDH1 vaccine in newly diagnosed glioma. As for time point: week 47, end of study. It was 300 ug of mutant IDH1 20-mer peptide that made up each vaccine dose, given with topical imiquimod. Using immunoSEQ multiplex PCR, the repertoire was profiled, and TCRdb retains in-frame clones only, with some absent. This sample carries tens of thousands of clones, roughly 77% of them seen once, and the ten largest clones take around 5.3%. CDR3 size: 9 residues. From germline, CDR1 is SQVTM and CDR2 ANQGSEA. V was clipped by 3 bases and J by 5 bases, with 1 base between them. Comments on this clone: The antigen is not known.

The chain links TRBV29-1 to TRBJ2-5; D is undetermined. The sample here was PBMCs, taken from a glioma patient whose treatment included an IDH1 peptide vaccine. This clonotype was sampled from a man in his forties with glioma. CDR3 protein: CSVDETQYF. DNA for the CDR3: TGCAGCGTTGATGAGACCCAGTACTTC.